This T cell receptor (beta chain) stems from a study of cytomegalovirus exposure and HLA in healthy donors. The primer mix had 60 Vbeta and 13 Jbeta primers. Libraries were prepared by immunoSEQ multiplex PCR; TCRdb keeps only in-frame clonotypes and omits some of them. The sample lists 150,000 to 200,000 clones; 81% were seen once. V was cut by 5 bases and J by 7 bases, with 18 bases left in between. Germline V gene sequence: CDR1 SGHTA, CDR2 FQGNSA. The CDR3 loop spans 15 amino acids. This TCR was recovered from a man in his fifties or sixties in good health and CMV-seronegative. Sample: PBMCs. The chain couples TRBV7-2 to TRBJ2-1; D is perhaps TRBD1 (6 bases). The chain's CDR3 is CASSHPGRGKNEQFF. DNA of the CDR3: TGTGCCAGCAGCCACCCGGGCAGGGGAAAGAATGAGCAGTTCTTC.